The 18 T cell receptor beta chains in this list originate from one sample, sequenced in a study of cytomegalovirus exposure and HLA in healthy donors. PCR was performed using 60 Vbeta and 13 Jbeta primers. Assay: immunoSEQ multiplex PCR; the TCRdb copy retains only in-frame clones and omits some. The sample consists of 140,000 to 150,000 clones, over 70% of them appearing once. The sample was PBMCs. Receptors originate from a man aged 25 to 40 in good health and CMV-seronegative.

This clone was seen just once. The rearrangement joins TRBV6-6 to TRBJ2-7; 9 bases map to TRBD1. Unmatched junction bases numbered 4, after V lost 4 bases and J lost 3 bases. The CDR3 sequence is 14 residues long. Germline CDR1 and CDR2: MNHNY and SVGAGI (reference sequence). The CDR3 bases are TGTGCCAGCAGTTGGGGACAGGGCGGCTACGAGCAGTACTTC. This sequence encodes CASSWGQGGYEQYF.

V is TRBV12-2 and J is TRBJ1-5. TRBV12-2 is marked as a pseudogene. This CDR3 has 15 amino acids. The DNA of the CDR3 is TGTGCAAGTCGCTTAGGACTCGGGGGGCGTCAGCCCCAGCATTTT. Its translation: CASRLGLGGRQPQHF.

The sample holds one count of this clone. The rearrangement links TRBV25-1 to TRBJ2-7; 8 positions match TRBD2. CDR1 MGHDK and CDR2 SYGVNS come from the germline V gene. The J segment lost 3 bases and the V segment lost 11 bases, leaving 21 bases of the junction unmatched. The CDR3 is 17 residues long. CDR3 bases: TGTGCCGCCAGGGCTTCGCGTTCTCCCAGCGGGGGCTACGAGCAGTACTTC. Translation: CAARASRSPSGGYEQYF.

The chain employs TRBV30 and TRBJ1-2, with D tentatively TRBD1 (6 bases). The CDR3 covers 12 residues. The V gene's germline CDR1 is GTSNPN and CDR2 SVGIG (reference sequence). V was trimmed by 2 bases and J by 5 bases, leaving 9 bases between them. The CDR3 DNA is TGTGCCTGGAGTCTAGGGGGTTATGGCTACACCTTC. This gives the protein CAWSLGGYGYTF.

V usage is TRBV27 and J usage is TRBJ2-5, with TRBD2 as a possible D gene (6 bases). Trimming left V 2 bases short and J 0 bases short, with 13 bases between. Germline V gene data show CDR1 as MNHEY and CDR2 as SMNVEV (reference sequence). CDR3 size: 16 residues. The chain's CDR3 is CASSLTRERDQETQYF. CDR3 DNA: TGTGCCAGCAGTTTAACCCGGGAGAGGGACCAAGAGACCCAGTACTTC.

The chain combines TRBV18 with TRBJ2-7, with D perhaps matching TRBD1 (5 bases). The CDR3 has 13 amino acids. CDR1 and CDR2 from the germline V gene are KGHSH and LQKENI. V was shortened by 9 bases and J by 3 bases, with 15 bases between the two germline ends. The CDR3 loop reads CASSEGANYEQYF. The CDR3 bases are TGTGCCAGTTCTGAAGGGGCGAACTACGAGCAGTACTTC.

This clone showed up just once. CDR3 in DNA: TGTGCCAGCAGGGGGGCAGGGAACTCCTACGAGCAGTACTTC. This gives the protein CASRGAGNSYEQYF. The rearrangement uses TRBV6-5 and TRBJ2-5; D perhaps matches TRBD1 (6 bases). The J call could be wrong; TRBJ2-7 is a better fit for the DNA end. The CDR3 spans 14 residues. Per germline, CDR1 MNHEY and CDR2 SVGAGI.

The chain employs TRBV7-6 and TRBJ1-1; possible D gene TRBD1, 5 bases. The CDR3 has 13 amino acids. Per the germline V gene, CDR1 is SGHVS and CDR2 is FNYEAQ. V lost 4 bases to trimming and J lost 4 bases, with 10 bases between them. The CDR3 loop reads CASSYQGGTEAFF. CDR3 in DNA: TGTGCCAGCAGCTATCAGGGTGGCACTGAAGCTTTCTTT.

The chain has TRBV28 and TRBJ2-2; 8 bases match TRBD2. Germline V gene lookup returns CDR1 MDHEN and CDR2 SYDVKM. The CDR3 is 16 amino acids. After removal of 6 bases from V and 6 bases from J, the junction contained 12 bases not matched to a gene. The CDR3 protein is CASSRPGGPRPGELFF. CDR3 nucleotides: TGTGCCAGCAGCAGACCGGGAGGGCCTCGGCCCGGGGAGCTGTTTTTT.

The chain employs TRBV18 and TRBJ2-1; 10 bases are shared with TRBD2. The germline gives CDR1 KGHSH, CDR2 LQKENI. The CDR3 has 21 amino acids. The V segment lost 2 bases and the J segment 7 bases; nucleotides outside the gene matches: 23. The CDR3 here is CASSPSTSGRSSGSKINEQFF. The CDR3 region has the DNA TGTGCCAGCTCACCAAGTACGAGCGGACGGTCTAGCGGGAGTAAAATAAATGAGCAGTTCTTC.

The CDR3 loop is CASSPDSLDTEAFF. The CDR3 nucleotides read TGTGCCAGCAGCCCGGACAGCCTGGACACTGAAGCTTTCTTT. This chain joins TRBV7-8 and TRBJ1-1, with D possibly matching TRBD1 (6 bases). The CDR3 contains 14 residues. Trimming took off 5 bases at V and 3 bases at J, with 13 bases between the two ends. Germline loops: CDR1 SGHVS, CDR2 FQNEAQ.

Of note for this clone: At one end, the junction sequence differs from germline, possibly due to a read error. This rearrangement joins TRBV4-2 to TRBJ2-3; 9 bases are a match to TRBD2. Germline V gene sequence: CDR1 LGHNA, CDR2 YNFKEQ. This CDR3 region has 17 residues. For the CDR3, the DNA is TGTGCCAGCAGCGAAGATCTAGCGGGACTCCACACAGATACGCAGTATTTT. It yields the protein CASSEDLAGLHTDTQYF.

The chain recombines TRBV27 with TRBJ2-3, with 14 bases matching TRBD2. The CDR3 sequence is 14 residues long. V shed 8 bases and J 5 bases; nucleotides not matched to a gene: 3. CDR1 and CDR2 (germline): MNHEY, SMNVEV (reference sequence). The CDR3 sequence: CASFGLAGGDTQYF. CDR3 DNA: TGTGCCAGCTTCGGACTAGCGGGAGGAGATACGCAGTATTTT.

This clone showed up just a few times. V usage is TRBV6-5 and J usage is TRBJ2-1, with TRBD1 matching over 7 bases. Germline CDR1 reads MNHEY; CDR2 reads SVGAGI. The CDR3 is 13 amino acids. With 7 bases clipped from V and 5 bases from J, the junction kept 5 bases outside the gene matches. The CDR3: CASNKGQNNEQFF. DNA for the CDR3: TGTGCCAGCAATAAGGGACAGAACAATGAGCAGTTCTTC.

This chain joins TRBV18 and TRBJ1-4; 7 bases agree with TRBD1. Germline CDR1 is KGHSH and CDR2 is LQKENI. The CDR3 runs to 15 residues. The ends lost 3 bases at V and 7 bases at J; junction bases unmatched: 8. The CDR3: CASSPWDSTLEKLFF. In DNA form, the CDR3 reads TGTGCCAGCTCACCCTGGGACAGTACCCTTGAAAAACTGTTTTTT.

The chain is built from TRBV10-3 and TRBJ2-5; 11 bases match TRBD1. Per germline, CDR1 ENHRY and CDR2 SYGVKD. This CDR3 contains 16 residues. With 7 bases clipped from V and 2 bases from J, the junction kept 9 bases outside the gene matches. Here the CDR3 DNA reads TGTGCCATCATGGAGACCGGGACAGGGGGTCAAGAGACCCAGTACTTC. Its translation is CAIMETGTGGQETQYF.

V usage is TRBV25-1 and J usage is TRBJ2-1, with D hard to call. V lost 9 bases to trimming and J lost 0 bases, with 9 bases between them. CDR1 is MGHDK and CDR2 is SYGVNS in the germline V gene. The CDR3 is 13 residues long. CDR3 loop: CASRVSSYNEQFF. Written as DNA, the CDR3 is TGTGCCAGTCGGGTTTCCTCCTACAATGAGCAGTTCTTC. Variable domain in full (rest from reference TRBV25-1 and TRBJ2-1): EADIYQTPRYLVIGTGKKITLECSQTMGHDKMYWYQQDPGMELHLIHYSYGVNSTEKGDLSSESTVSRIRTEHFPLTLESARPSHTSQYLCASRVSSYNEQFFGPGTRLTVL.

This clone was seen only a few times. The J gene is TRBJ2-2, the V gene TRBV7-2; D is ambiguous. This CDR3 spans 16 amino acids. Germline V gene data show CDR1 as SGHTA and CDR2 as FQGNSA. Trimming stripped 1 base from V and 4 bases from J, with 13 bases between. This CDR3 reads CASSLVGSGATGELFF. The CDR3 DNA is TGTGCCAGCAGCTTAGTCGGGTCTGGAGCCACCGGGGAGCTGTTTTTT.